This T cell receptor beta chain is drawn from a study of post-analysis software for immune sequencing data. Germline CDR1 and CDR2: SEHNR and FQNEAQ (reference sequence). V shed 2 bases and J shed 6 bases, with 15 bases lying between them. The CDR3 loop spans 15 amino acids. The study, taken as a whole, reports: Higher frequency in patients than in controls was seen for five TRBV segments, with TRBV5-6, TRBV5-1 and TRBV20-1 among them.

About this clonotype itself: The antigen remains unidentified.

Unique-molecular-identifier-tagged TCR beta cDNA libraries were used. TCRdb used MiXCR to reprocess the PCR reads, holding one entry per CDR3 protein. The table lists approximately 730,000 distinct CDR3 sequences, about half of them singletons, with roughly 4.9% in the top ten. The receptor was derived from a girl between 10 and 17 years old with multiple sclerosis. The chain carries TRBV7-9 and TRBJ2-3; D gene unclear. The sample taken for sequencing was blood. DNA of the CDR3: TGTGCCAGCAGCTTAAGATTAGAGTTCGGGGATACGCAGTATTTT. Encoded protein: CASSLRLEFGDTQYF. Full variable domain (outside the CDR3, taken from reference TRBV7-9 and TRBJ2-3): DTGVSQNPRHKITKRGQNVTFRCDPISEHNRLYWYRQTLGQGPEFLTYFQNEAQLEKSRLLSDRFSAERPKGSFSTLEIQRTEQGDSAMYLCASSLRLEFGDTQYFGPGTRLTVL.